These 24 T cell receptor beta chains originate from one sample sequenced in a study of cytomegalovirus exposure and HLA in healthy donors. In the PCR, 60 Vbeta and 13 Jbeta primers were used. Assay used: immunoSEQ multiplex PCR; TCRdb lists only in-frame clones, some missing. The repertoire holds 65,000 to 85,000 clones, with about four fifths as singletons. The specimen was PBMCs. These TCRs come from a woman aged 40 to 50 in good health and CMV-seropositive.

This clone occurred a few times. This chain connects TRBV7-9 to TRBJ1-1; D may be TRBD1 (5 bases). Germline V gene data show CDR1 as SEHNR and CDR2 as FQNEAQ (reference sequence). This CDR3 has 13 amino acids. Trimming shortened V by 8 bases and J by 0 bases, and 10 bases separated the two germline ends. CDR3 sequence: CASGRQMNTEAFF. Written as DNA, the CDR3 is TGTGCCAGCGGGCGACAGATGAACACTGAAGCTTTCTTT.

The chain is built from TRBV29-1 and TRBJ1-2; 7 nucleotides match TRBD1. Germline CDR1 is SQVTM and CDR2 is ANQGSEA. This CDR3 has 14 residues. Trimming took 3 bases from V and 7 from J; bases not matched to a gene: 11. The CDR3 reads CSVEKRGGAGGYTF. The CDR3 nucleotides are TGCAGCGTTGAGAAACGAGGGGGCGCGGGTGGCTACACCTTC.

The chain is built from TRBV5-1 and TRBJ2-3; 9 bases line up with TRBD1. V was pared by 3 bases and J by 4 bases, with 3 bases of the junction left unmatched. CDR1 and CDR2 from the germline V gene are SGHRS and YFSETQ. The CDR3 sequence is 14 residues long. CDR3 amino acids: CASSWTGEADTQYF. CDR3 DNA sequence: TGCGCCAGCAGCTGGACAGGGGAGGCAGATACGCAGTATTTT.

The V call is TRBV4-1, the J call TRBJ1-1; 8 bases fit TRBD1. Trimming removed 3 bases from V and 4 bases from J; junction bases left unmatched: 1. CDR3 length equals 13 residues. CDR1 is MGHRA, CDR2 YSYEKL, per germline. CDR3 loop: CASSHDRGTEAFF. The CDR3 DNA is TGCGCCAGCAGCCATGACAGGGGCACTGAAGCTTTCTTT.

The V gene is TRBV30, the J gene TRBJ2-5, with 7 bases fitting TRBD1. Trimming took 1 base from V and 5 from J; bases not matched to a gene: 4. CDR3 length: 13 amino acids. Germline loops: CDR1 GTSNPN, CDR2 SVGIG (reference sequence). The CDR3 DNA follows: TGTGCCTGGAGTGCCCCGACAGGGGAGACCCAGTACTTC. Protein sequence: CAWSAPTGETQYF.

This chain connects TRBV28 to TRBJ1-2, with TRBD1 matching 7 bases. Germline values: CDR1 MDHEN, CDR2 SYDVKM. Trimming cost V 6 bases and J 2 bases; bases outside gene matches: 6. This CDR3 is 14 amino acids long. CDR3: CASSRQGENYGYTF. In DNA, the CDR3 is TGTGCCAGCAGCCGACAGGGAGAGAACTATGGCTACACCTTC.

The chain has TRBV18 and TRBJ1-2, with D tentatively TRBD1 (5 bases). The germline V and J ends were trimmed by 2 bases and 5 bases, with 9 bases remaining between them. CDR3 size: 13 residues. The germline gives CDR1 KGHSH, CDR2 LQKENI. The DNA of the CDR3 is TGTGCCAGCTCACCAGACAGCAGATATGGCTACACCTTC. Amino acids: CASSPDSRYGYTF.

The genes are TRBV7-2 and TRBJ2-5; 7 nucleotides line up with TRBD1. Germline CDR1 SGHTA, CDR2 FQGNSA. The V gene end was trimmed by 5 bases and the J gene end by 0 bases; junction bases not matched to a gene: 6. CDR3 length: 15 residues. CDR3: CASSRQDRYQETQYF. CDR3 bases: TGTGCCAGCAGCAGGCAGGACAGGTACCAAGAGACCCAGTACTTC.

V is TRBV7-2 and J is TRBJ2-7; 13 nucleotides agree with TRBD2. J was trimmed by 1 base and V by 4 bases; bases with no gene match: 1. The CDR3 extends over 15 amino acids. Germline loops: CDR1 SGHTA, CDR2 FQGNSA. CDR3 DNA sequence: TGTGCCAGCAGCTGGACTAGCGGGGGTTCCTACGAGCAGTACTTC. It codes for CASSWTSGGSYEQYF. Combining the CDR3 with reference TRBV7-2 and TRBJ2-7 gives the whole variable domain GAGVSQSPSNKVTEKGKDVELRCDPISGHTALYWYRQSLGQGLEFLIYFQGNSAPDKSGLPSDRFSAERTGGSVSTLTIQRTQQEDSAVYLCASSWTSGGSYEQYFGPGTRLTVT.

V gene TRBV6-1 combines with J gene TRBJ1-2; 10 bases match TRBD1. The CDR3 runs to 16 residues. J lost 1 base, V lost 3 bases, and 5 bases had no gene match. In germline, CDR1 is MNHNS, CDR2 SASEGT. The CDR3 DNA is TGTGCCAGCAGTGAGGGACAGGGGCTGGGTAACTATGGCTACACCTTC. Its translation is CASSEGQGLGNYGYTF.

The chain couples TRBV5-1 to TRBJ2-5, with D possibly TRBD2 on 5 matching bases. CDR1 and CDR2 from the germline V gene are SGHRS and YFSETQ. V lost 6 bases and J 0 bases, leaving 18 bases between the germline ends. This CDR3 spans 16 amino acids. The CDR3 sequence is CASKDSDGDHQETQYF. In DNA, the CDR3 is TGCGCCAGCAAGGACTCGGACGGAGACCACCAAGAGACCCAGTACTTC.

This chain links TRBV2 with TRBJ2-5; D is perhaps TRBD1 (6 bases). With 7 bases removed from V and 0 bases from J, the gap between germline ends came to 6 bases. The germline gives CDR1 SNHLY, CDR2 FYNNEI. The CDR3 length is 12 residues. The CDR3 loop reads CASNRDQETQYF. The CDR3 DNA follows: TGTGCCAGCAACAGGGACCAAGAGACCCAGTACTTC.

This clone has a handful of counts. The chain employs TRBV25-1 and TRBJ2-3, with 10 bases lining up with TRBD2. Germline-derived CDR1 and CDR2 are MGHDK and SYGVNS. CDR3 length: 18 amino acids. V was clipped by 1 base and J by 0 bases; unmatched bases: 7. CDR3 DNA sequence: TGTGCCAGCAGTGAATCAACGACTAGCGGGCCCAGCACAGATACGCAGTATTTT. It is translated as CASSESTTSGPSTDTQYF. Based on the CDR3 plus reference TRBV25-1 and TRBJ2-3, the full variable domain is EADIYQTPRYLVIGTGKKITLECSQTMGHDKMYWYQQDPGMELHLIHYSYGVNSTEKGDLSSESTVSRIRTEHFPLTLESARPSHTSQYLCASSESTTSGPSTDTQYFGPGTRLTVL.

V is TRBV11-2 and J is TRBJ2-5; D uncertain. V lost 0 bases and J 4 bases, leaving 9 bases between the germline ends. Per germline, CDR1 SGHAT and CDR2 FQNNGV. This CDR3 spans 14 amino acids. The CDR3 nucleotides read TGTGCCAGCAGCTTAGAGCAAAGGAGAGAGACCCAGTACTTC. Translation gives CASSLEQRRETQYF.

The gene calls are TRBV2 and TRBJ1-3, with D possibly TRBD1 on 6 matching bases. V lost 6 bases to trimming and J lost 0 bases, with 12 bases between them. From germline, CDR1 is SNHLY and CDR2 FYNNEI. This CDR3 spans 15 amino acids. This chain's CDR3 is CASREDSYSGNTIYF. For the CDR3, the DNA is TGTGCCAGCAGAGAGGACAGCTACTCTGGAAACACCATATATTTT.

The rearrangement links TRBV10-3 to TRBJ1-3; D gene uncertain. The CDR3 is made up of 12 amino acids. V lost 10 bases to trimming and J lost 3 bases, with 10 bases between them. The germline V gene encodes CDR1 ENHRY and CDR2 SYGVKD. The CDR3 reads CATEGFGNTIYF. The CDR3, as DNA: TGTGCCACAGAGGGATTTGGAAACACCATATATTTT.

This clone was counted once. The genes are TRBV19 and TRBJ1-2, with 7 bases lining up with TRBD1. V trimming: 1 base; J trimming: 3 bases; junction bases outside the gene matches: 8. This CDR3 region has 16 residues. Germline lookup yields CDR1 LNHDA and CDR2 SQIVND (reference sequence). CDR3 loop: CASSIAWDSADYGYTF. CDR3 bases: TGTGCCAGTAGTATAGCGTGGGACAGCGCAGACTATGGCTACACCTTC. The full variable domain, its missing parts supplied by reference TRBV19 and TRBJ1-2, is DGGITQSPKYLFRKEGQNVTLSCEQNLNHDAMYWYRQDPGQGLRLIYYSQIVNDFQKGDIAEGYSVSREKKESFPLTVTSAQKNPTAFYLCASSIAWDSADYGYTFGSGTRLTVV.

This clone was counted once. The rearrangement joins TRBV5-1 to TRBJ2-7, with D unresolved. Trimming removed 4 bases at V and 3 bases at J, with 11 bases between. Per the germline V gene, CDR1 is SGHRS and CDR2 is YFSETQ. This CDR3 has 13 residues. The CDR3 nucleotides read TGCGCCAGCAGCCCGACTCTAAACTACGAGCAGTACTTC. Amino acids: CASSPTLNYEQYF.

The V call is TRBV5-1, the J call TRBJ1-1; D possibly corresponds to TRBD1 (6 bases). Germline V gene sequence: CDR1 SGHRS, CDR2 YFSETQ. The CDR3 runs to 14 residues. Between the trimmed V and J ends, which lost 4 bases and 0 bases, there was a span of 10 bases. The CDR3 protein is CASSIQGMNTEAFF. CDR3 coding DNA: TGCGCCAGCAGCATCCAGGGGATGAACACTGAAGCTTTCTTT.

This chain links TRBV5-4 with TRBJ2-2; possibly TRBD1 for D (5 bases). Germline CDR1 and CDR2: SGHNT and YYREEE (reference sequence). V was trimmed by 2 bases and J by 7 bases, leaving 12 bases between them. CDR3 length: 14 amino acids. CDR3 loop: CASSFRQSGGELFF. CDR3 DNA: TGTGCCAGCAGCTTCAGACAGTCGGGCGGGGAGCTGTTTTTT.

The V call is TRBV28, the J call TRBJ1-4; possibly TRBD1 for D (5 bases). Germline CDR1 and CDR2: MDHEN and SYDVKM. This CDR3 is built from 15 residues. V was pared by 1 base and J by 4 bases, with 10 bases between. CDR3 region: CASSLFGGGNEKLFF. CDR3 sequence (DNA): TGTGCCAGCAGTTTATTTGGGGGAGGTAATGAAAAACTGTTTTTT.

V gene TRBV7-9 combines with J gene TRBJ2-5; D might be TRBD1 (6 bases). Trimming stripped 4 bases from V and 2 bases from J, with 14 bases between. Per germline, CDR1 SEHNR and CDR2 FQNEAQ (reference sequence). This CDR3 is 15 amino acids long. This chain's CDR3 is CASSSARTEQETQYF. The CDR3 DNA reads as TGTGCCAGCAGCTCCGCGAGGACAGAACAAGAGACCCAGTACTTC.

This clone was observed once. This chain joins TRBV7-3 and TRBJ1-2, with 8 positions matching TRBD1. Per the germline V gene, CDR1 is SGHTA and CDR2 is FQGTGA. V shed 5 bases and J 4 bases; nucleotides not matched to a gene: 6. This CDR3 contains 14 residues. For the CDR3, the DNA is TGTGCCAGCAGCGCAGGGGGCGGCGGCTATGGCTACACCTTC. This encodes CASSAGGGGYGYTF. The whole variable domain, remainder taken from reference TRBV7-3 and TRBJ1-2, is GAGVSQTPSNKVTEKGKYVELRCDPISGHTALYWYRQSLGQGPEFLIYFQGTGAADDSGLPNDRFFAVRPEGSVSTLKIQRTERGDSAVYLCASSAGGGGYGYTFGSGTRLTVV.

This clone was observed a single time. The genes are TRBV7-6 and TRBJ2-7; 8 bases are a match to TRBD1. Germline-derived CDR1 and CDR2 are SGHVS and FNYEAQ. V dropped 1 base and J dropped 2; count of bases not matched to a gene: 4. This CDR3 comprises 15 residues. CDR3 protein: CASSLDGTGAYEQYF. In nucleotides, the CDR3 is TGTGCCAGCAGCTTAGATGGGACAGGAGCCTACGAGCAGTACTTC.